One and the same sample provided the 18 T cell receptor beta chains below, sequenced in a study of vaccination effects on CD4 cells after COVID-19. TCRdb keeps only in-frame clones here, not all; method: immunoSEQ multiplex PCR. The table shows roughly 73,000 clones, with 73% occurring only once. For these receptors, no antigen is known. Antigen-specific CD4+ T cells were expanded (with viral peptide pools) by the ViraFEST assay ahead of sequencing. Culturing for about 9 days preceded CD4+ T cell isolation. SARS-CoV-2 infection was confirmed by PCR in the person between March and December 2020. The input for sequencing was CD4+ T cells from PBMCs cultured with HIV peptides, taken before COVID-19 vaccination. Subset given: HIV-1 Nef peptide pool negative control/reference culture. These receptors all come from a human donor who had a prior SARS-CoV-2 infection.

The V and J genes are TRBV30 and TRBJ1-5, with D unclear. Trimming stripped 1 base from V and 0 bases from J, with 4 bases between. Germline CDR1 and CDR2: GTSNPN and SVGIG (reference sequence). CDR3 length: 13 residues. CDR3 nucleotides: TGTGCCTGGAGTGGGGATAGCAATCAGCCCCAGCATTTT. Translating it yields CAWSGDSNQPQHF.

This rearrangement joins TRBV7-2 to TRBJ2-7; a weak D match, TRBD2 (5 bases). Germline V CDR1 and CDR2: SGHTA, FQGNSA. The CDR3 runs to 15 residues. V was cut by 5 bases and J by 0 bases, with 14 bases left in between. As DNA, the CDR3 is TGTGCCAGCAGCCTTCTAGCCTGGAGCTCCTACGAGCAGTACTTC. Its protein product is CASSLLAWSSYEQYF.

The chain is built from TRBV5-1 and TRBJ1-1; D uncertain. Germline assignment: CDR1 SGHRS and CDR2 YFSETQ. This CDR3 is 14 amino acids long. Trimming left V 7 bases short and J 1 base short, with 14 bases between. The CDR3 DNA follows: TGCGCCAGCCGAAGGAGGATAGAGAACACTGAAGCTTTCTTT. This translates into CASRRRIENTEAFF. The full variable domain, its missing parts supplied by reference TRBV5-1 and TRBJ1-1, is KAGVTQTPRYLIKTRGQQVTLSCSPISGHRSVSWYQQTPGQGLQFLFEYFSETQRNKGNFPGRFSGRQFSNSRSEMNVSTLELGDSALYLCASRRRIENTEAFFGQGTRLTVV.

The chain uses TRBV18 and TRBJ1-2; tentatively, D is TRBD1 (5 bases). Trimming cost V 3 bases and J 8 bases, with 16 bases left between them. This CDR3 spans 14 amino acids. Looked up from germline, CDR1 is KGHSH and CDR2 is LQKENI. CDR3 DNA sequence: TGTGCCAGCTCACCTTCCCCGATCGAGGGGGGCTACACCTTC. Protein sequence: CASSPSPIEGGYTF.

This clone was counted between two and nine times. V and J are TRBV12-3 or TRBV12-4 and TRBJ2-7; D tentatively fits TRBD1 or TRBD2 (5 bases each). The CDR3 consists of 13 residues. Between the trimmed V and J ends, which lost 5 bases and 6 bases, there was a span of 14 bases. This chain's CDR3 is CASSRGTWLEQYF. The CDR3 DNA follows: TGTGCCAGCAGTCGTGGGACCTGGCTCGAGCAGTACTTC.

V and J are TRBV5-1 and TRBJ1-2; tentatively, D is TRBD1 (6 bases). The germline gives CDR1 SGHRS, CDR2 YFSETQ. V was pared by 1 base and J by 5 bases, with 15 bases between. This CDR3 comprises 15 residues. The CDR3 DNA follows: TGCGCCAGCAGCTTGAGTGCGGGGGCGACTTATGGCTACACCTTC. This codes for CASSLSAGATYGYTF.

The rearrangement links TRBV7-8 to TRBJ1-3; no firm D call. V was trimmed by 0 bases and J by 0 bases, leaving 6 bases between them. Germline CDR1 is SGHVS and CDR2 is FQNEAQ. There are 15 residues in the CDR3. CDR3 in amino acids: CASSLARFSGNTIYF. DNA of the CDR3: TGTGCCAGCAGCTTAGCCCGCTTCTCTGGAAACACCATATATTTT.

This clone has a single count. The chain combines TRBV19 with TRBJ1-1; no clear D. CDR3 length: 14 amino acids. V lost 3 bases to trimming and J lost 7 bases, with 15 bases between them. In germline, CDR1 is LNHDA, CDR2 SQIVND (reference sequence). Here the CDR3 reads CASSMWAARSEAFF. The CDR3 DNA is TGTGCCAGTAGTATGTGGGCAGCTAGGAGTGAAGCTTTCTTT.

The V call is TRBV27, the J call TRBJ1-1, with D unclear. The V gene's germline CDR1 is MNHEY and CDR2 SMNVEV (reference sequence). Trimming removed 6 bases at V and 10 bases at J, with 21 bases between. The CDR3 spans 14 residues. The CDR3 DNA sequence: TGTGCCAGCAGCCCCGGGAACGGGGAAAATGGAGCTTTCTTT. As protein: CASSPGNGENGAFF.

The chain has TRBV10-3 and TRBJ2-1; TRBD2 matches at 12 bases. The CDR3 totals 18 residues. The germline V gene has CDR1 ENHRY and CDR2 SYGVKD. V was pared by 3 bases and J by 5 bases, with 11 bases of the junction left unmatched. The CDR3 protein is CAISDSSGRAFGNNEQFF. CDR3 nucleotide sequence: TGTGCCATCAGTGACTCTAGCGGGAGGGCCTTTGGGAACAATGAGCAGTTCTTC.

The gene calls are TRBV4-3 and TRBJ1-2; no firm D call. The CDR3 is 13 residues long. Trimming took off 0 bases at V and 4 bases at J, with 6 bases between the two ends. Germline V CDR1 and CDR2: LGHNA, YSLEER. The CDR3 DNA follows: TGCGCCAGCAGCCAAGAGTACTCCTATGGCTACACCTTC. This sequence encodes CASSQEYSYGYTF.

CDR3 region: CASSQPVRVTEAFF. As DNA, the CDR3 is TGTGCCAGCAGCCAACCGGTCAGGGTAACTGAAGCTTTCTTT. The chain is built from TRBV4-2 and TRBJ1-1, with D tentatively TRBD1 (5 bases). The CDR3 contains 14 residues. V lost 2 bases, J lost 5 bases, and 12 bases lay in between. CDR1 LGHNA and CDR2 YNFKEQ come from the germline V gene.

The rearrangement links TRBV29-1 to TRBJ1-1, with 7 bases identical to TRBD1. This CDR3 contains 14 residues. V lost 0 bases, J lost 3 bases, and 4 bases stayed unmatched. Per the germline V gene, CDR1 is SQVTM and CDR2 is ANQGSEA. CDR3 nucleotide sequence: TGCAGCGTTGAAGACCGACAGGGTTACACTGAAGCTTTCTTT. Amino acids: CSVEDRQGYTEAFF.

This CDR3 reads CASSYPIPLLAPGQETQYF. CDR3 DNA: TGTGCCAGCAGTTACCCGATACCTCTACTAGCGCCGGGACAAGAGACCCAGTACTTC. The chain employs TRBV6-2 or TRBV6-3 and TRBJ2-5, with 7 bases lining up with TRBD2. The CDR3 consists of 19 residues. Germline CDR1 reads MNHEY; CDR2 reads SVGEGT. V shed 2 bases, J shed 2 bases, and the junction held 17 bases outside the gene matches.

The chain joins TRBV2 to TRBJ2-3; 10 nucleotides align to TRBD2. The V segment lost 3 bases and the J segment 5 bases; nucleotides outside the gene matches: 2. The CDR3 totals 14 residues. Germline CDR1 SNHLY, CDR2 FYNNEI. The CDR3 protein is CASSEVAGGDTQYF. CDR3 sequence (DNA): TGTGCCAGCAGTGAGGTAGCGGGAGGAGATACGCAGTATTTT. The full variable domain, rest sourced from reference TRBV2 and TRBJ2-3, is EPEVTQTPSHQVTQMGQEVILRCVPISNHLYFYWYRQILGQKVEFLVSFYNNEISEKSEIFDDQFSVERPDGSNFTLKIRSTKLEDSAMYFCASSEVAGGDTQYFGPGTRLTVL.

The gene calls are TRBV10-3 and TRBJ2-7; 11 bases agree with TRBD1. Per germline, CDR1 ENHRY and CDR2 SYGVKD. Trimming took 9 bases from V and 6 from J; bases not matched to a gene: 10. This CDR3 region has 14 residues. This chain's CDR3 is CAIRFGQGAFEQYF. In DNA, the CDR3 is TGTGCCATTAGATTCGGACAGGGGGCATTCGAGCAGTACTTC.

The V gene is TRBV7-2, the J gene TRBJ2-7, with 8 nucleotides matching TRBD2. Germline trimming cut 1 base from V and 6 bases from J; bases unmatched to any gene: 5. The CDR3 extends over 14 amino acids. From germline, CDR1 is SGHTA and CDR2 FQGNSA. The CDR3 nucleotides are TGTGCCAGCAGCTTAGTGGGGACTAGTAGCGAGCAGTACTTC. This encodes CASSLVGTSSEQYF.

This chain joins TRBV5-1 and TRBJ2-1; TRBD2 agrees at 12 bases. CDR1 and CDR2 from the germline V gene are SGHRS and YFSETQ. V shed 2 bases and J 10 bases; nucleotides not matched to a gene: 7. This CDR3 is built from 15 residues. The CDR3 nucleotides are TGCGCCAGCAGCTTACGACTAGCGGGAGTAAGGGAGCAGTTCTTC. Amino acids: CASSLRLAGVREQFF.